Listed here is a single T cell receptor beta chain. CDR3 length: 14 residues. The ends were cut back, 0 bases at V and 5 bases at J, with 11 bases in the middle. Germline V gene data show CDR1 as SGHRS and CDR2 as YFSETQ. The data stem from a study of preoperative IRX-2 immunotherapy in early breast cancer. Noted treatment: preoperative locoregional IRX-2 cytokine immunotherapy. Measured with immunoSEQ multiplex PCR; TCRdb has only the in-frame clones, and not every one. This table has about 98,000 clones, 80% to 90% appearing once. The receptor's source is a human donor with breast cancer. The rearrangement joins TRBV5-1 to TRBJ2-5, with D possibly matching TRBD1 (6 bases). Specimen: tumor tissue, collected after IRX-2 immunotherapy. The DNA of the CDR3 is TGCGCCAGCAGCTTGGAACAGGGTTATGAGACCCAGTACTTC. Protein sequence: CASSLEQGYETQYF.